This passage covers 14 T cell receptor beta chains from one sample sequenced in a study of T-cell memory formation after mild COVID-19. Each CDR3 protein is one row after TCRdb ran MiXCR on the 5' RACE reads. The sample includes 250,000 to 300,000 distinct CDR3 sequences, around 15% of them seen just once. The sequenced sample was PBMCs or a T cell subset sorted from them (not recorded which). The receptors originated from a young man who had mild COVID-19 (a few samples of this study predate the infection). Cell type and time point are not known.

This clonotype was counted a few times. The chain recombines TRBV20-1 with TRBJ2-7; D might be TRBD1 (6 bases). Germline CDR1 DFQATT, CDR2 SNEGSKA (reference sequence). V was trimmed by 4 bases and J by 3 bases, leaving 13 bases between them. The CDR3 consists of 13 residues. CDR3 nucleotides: TGCAGTGCTATATTAGGGGGAGACTACGAGCAGTACTTC. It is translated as CSAILGGDYEQYF.

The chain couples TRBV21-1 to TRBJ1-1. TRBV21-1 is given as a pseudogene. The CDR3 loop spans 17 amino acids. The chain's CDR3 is CASSGKGRHLENTEAFF. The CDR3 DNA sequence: TGTGCCAGCAGCGGCAAAGGGAGGCACCTAGAGAACACTGAAGCTTTCTTT.

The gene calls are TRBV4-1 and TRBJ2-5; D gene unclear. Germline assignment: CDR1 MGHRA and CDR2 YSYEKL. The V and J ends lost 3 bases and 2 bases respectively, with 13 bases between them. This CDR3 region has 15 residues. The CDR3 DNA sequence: TGCGCCAGCAGCCATTATCGTCAGAGACAAGAGACCCAGTACTTC. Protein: CASSHYRQRQETQYF.

The CDR3 DNA sequence: TGTGCTAGTGGTCTAGTCCTAACTAGCGGGGGGACAGATACGCAGTATTTT. Translation: CASGLVLTSGGTDTQYF. The rearrangement links TRBV12-5 to TRBJ2-3, with 12 bases lining up with TRBD2. Per germline, CDR1 LGHNT and CDR2 FRNRAP. Trimming took 5 bases from V and 3 from J; bases not matched to a gene: 9. The CDR3 extends over 17 amino acids.

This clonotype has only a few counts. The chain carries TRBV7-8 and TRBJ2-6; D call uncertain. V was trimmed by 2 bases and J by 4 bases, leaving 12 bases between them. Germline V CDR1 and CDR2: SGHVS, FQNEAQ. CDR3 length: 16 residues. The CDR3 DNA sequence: TGTGCCAGCAGCTTACGGGCTGTCTCGGGGGCCAACGTCCTGACTTTC. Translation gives CASSLRAVSGANVLTF.

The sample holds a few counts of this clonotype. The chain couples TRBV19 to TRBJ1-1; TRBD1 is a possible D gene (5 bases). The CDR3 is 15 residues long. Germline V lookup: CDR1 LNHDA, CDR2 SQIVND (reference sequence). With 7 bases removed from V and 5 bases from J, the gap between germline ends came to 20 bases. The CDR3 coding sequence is TGTGCCAGTAACCCCGAGGTCCAGGGATGGACTGAAGCTTTCTTT. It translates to CASNPEVQGWTEAFF.

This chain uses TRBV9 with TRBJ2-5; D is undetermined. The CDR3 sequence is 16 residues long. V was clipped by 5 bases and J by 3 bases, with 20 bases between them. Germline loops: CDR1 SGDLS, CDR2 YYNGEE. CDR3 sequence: CASSPNPFGYEETQYF. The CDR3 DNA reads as TGTGCCAGCAGTCCTAACCCCTTCGGGTATGAAGAGACCCAGTACTTC.

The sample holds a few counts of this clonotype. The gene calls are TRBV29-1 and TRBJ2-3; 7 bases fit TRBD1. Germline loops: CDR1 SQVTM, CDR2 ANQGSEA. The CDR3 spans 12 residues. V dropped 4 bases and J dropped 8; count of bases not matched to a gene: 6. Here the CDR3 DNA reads TGCAGCGTTGCCGGACAGGAACGTACGCAGTATTTT. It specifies CSVAGQERTQYF.

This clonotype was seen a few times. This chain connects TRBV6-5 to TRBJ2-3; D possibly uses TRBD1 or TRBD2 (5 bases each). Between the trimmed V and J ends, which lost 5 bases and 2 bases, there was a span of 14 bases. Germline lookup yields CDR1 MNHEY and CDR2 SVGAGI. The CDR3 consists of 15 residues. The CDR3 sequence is CASSAGTEYTDTQYF. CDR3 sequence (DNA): TGTGCCAGCAGTGCCGGGACGGAATACACAGATACGCAGTATTTT.

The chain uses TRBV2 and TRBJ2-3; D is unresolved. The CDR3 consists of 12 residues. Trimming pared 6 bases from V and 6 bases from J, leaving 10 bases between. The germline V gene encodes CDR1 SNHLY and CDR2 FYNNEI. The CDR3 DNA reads TGTGCCAGCAGGAAGGAACGGGATACGCAGTATTTT. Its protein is CASRKERDTQYF. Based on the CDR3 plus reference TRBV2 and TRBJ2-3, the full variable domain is EPEVTQTPSHQVTQMGQEVILRCVPISNHLYFYWYRQILGQKVEFLVSFYNNEISEKSEIFDDQFSVERPDGSNFTLKIRSTKLEDSAMYFCASRKERDTQYFGPGTRLTVL.

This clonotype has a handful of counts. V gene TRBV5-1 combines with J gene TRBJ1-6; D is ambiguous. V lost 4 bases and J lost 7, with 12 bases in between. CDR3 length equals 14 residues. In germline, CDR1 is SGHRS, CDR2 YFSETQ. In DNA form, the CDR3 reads TGCGCCAGCAGCGCCGACGGAATCAATTCACCCCTCCACTTT. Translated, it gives CASSADGINSPLHF.

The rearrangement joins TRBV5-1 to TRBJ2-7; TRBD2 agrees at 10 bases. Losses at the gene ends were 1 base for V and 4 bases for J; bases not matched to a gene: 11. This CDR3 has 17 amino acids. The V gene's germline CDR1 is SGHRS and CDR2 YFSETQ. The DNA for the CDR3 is TGCGCCAGCAGCTTGAGGCTAGCGGGGGTCAGTAGGTACGAGCAGTACGTC. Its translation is CASSLRLAGVSRYEQYV.

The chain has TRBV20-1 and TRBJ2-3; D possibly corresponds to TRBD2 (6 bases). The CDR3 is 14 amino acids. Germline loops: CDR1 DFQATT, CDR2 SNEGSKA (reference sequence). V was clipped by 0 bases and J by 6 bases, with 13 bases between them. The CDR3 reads CSARDGKGGDTQYF. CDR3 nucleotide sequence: TGCAGTGCTAGAGACGGTAAAGGAGGGGATACGCAGTATTTT.

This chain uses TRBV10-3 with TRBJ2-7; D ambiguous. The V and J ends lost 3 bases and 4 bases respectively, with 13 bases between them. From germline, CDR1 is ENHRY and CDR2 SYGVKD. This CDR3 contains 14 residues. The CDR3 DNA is TGTGCCATCAGTGATCGTGGGCGGAGATACGAGCAGTACGTC. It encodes CAISDRGRRYEQYV.